Following are 9 T cell receptor beta chains from one sample sequenced in a study of CD8+CD57+ T cells in acquired aplastic anemia. Genomic DNA, the template, was used for profiling of the TCR beta VDJ and CDR3. A single record per CDR3 protein comes from TCRdb applying MiXCR to the reads. The table shows a few hundred thousand distinct CDR3 sequences, with 82% occurring only once. Individuals selected for sequencing had exhibited CD8+CD57+ cell expansion on flow cytometry. The sequencing input was sorted CD4+, CD8+, or CD8+CD57+ T cells (not recorded which) from PBMCs. Every receptor here comes from a human donor with aplastic anemia.

CDR3 nucleotide sequence: TGTGCCACCAGCTTAGCGGGGGGTTCCGATACGTACTTC. Translation: CATSLAGGSDTYF. V and J are TRBV15 and TRBJ2-7; 10 bases line up with TRBD2. The CDR3 is 13 residues long. With V trimmed by 5 bases and J by 12 bases, 10 bases remained unmatched. Germline V gene sequence: CDR1 LNHNV, CDR2 YYDKDF (reference sequence).

The genes are TRBV11-2 and TRBJ1-2; TRBD1 might be the D (6 bases). Germline V gene data show CDR1 as SGHAT and CDR2 as FQNNGV. V lost 4 bases to trimming and J lost 3 bases, with 15 bases between them. The CDR3 sequence is 15 residues long. CDR3 sequence reads: CASSSIGGAHYGYTF. The CDR3 nucleotides read TGTGCCAGCAGCTCAATCGGGGGGGCCCACTATGGCTACACCTTC.

J is TRBJ2-3 and V is TRBV7-9, with D possibly being TRBD1 or TRBD2 (5 bases each). The CDR3 sequence is 15 residues long. V lost 5 bases and J 5 bases, leaving 17 bases between the germline ends. The germline V gene has CDR1 SEHNR and CDR2 FQNEAQ (reference sequence). In nucleotides, the CDR3 is TGTGCCAGCAGCGTACGGGGAAAGAGGGGAGATACGCAGTATTTT. This translates into CASSVRGKRGDTQYF. The entire variable domain, with the rest obtained from reference TRBV7-9 and TRBJ2-3, is as follows: DTGVSQNPRHKITKRGQNVTFRCDPISEHNRLYWYRQTLGQGPEFLTYFQNEAQLEKSRLLSDRFSAERPKGSFSTLEIQRTEQGDSAMYLCASSVRGKRGDTQYFGPGTRLTVL.

For this clonotype: Its ends do not fully match the called genes, so a read error is possible. This rearrangement joins TRBV7-6 to TRBJ2-3; D is uncertain. Germline CDR1 is SGHVS and CDR2 is FNYEAQ. The CDR3 spans 14 residues. The CDR3 is CASSLAHGPKATQF. The DNA for the CDR3 is TGTGCCAGCAGCTTAGCCCACGGTCCAAAAGCGACCCAGTTT. The whole variable domain, filled in from reference TRBV7-6 and TRBJ2-3, reads GAGVSQSPRYKVTKRGQDVALRCDPISGHVSLYWYRQALGQGPEFLTYFNYEAQQDKSGLPNDRFSAERPEGSISTLTIQRTEQRDSAMYRCASSLAHGPKATQFGPGTRLTVL.

The chain carries TRBV2 and TRBJ2-7; D gene unclear. V lost 4 bases, J lost 7 bases, and 8 bases lay in between. Germline CDR1 SNHLY, CDR2 FYNNEI. The CDR3 length is 11 residues. The DNA of the CDR3 is TGTGCCAGCAGTGGGGTGGGGGAGCAGTACGTC. Its protein is CASSGVGEQYV.

The sample holds one count of this clonotype. The chain couples TRBV7-6 to TRBJ2-3, with D tentatively TRBD2 (7 bases). This CDR3 is 14 amino acids long. Germline CDR1 reads SGHVS; CDR2 reads FNYEAQ. V was cut by 0 bases and J by 13 bases, with 17 bases left in between. The CDR3 bases are TGTGCCAGCAGCTTAGCGGGAGGGACAAAAACGAAGTATTTT. Translated, it gives CASSLAGGTKTKYF. The full variable domain, its missing parts supplied by reference TRBV7-6 and TRBJ2-3, is GAGVSQSPRYKVTKRGQDVALRCDPISGHVSLYWYRQALGQGPEFLTYFNYEAQQDKSGLPNDRFSAERPEGSISTLTIQRTEQRDSAMYRCASSLAGGTKTKYFGPGTRLTVL.

Of note for this clonotype: An end of the junction differs from the germline gene, which may be a read error. This CDR3 is CGSSDGRIREQYF. CDR3 sequence (DNA): TGTGGCAGCAGCGATGGAAGAATCCGGGAGCAGTACTTC. The chain is built from TRBV7-9 and TRBJ2-1; D remains unclear. Near its end, the DNA agrees better with TRBJ2-7, so the J call may be wrong. The CDR3 spans 13 residues. Germline V lookup: CDR1 SEHNR, CDR2 FQNEAQ (reference sequence).

In its sample, this clonotype was seen once. CDR3 sequence: CASSVEDYPNVNTFF. The CDR3 DNA is TGTGCCAGCAGCGTAGAGGACTATCCCAACGTGAACACTTTCTTT. V is TRBV9 and J is TRBJ1-1; D remains unclear. The CDR3 runs to 15 residues. Germline CDR1 SGDLS, CDR2 YYNGEE. V gave up 0 bases and J gave up 12 bases, with 21 bases separating them.

The chain combines TRBV13 with TRBJ1-5; no reliable D call. Germline assignment: CDR1 PRHDT and CDR2 FYEKMQ (reference sequence). CDR3 length: 14 residues. Trimming removed 1 base at V and 0 bases at J, with 4 bases between. In DNA, the CDR3 is TGTGCCAGCAGCTTAGACGGTAGCAATCAGCCCCAGCATTTT. Its protein product is CASSLDGSNQPQHF. The full variable domain, in which reference TRBV13 and TRBJ1-5 provide the parts outside the CDR3, is AAGVIQSPRHLIKEKRETATLKCYPIPRHDTVYWYQQGPGQDPQFLISFYEKMQSDKGSIPDRFSAQQFSDYHSELNMSSLELGDSALYFCASSLDGSNQPQHFGDGTRLSIL.